The 22 T cell receptor beta chains below come from one sample, sequenced in a study of Ad26.COV2.S vaccination and SARS-CoV-2 variants. The data were produced by immunoSEQ multiplex PCR, yet TCRdb's version contains in-frame clones alone and is incomplete. This sample has roughly 350,000 clones; about 87% occur once, and the top ten carry around 6.4%. Noted treatment: approximately 18 received Ad26.COV2.S at low or high dose, single or two shots; about 5 received placebo; per-sample allocation not given. Sample collection was performed on day 63 after the first vaccine or placebo injection. The specimen was peripheral blood, collected in a trial of Ad26.COV2.S vaccine versus placebo. The receptors stem from a person aged 18-65 years who received the Ad26.COV2.S COVID-19 vaccine or a placebo.

This sequence joins TRBV2 and TRBJ2-3, with D uncertain. CDR3 size: 9 residues. The V end lost 10 bases, the J end lost 6 bases, and 5 bases lay between the germline ends. Germline V gives CDR1 SNHLY, CDR2 FYNNEI. CDR3 in DNA: TGTGCCATAACGGATACGCAGTATTTT. Its protein product is CAITDTQYF.

The V gene is TRBV9, the J gene TRBJ1-4; D perhaps matches TRBD1 (5 bases). The V and J ends lost 0 bases and 7 bases respectively, with 10 bases between them. The CDR3 consists of 14 residues. Germline V gene lookup returns CDR1 SGDLS and CDR2 YYNGEE. In DNA form, the CDR3 reads TGTGCCAGCAGCGTAGAGGGGCGAAGTGAAAAACTGTTTTTT. It encodes CASSVEGRSEKLFF. Full variable domain (remainder filled in from reference TRBV9 and TRBJ1-4): DSGVTQTPKHLITATGQRVTLRCSPRSGDLSVYWYQQSLDQGLQFLIQYYNGEERAKGNILERFSAQQFPDLHSELNLSSLELGDSALYFCASSVEGRSEKLFFGSGTQLSVL.

V gene TRBV6-2 or TRBV6-3 combines with J gene TRBJ1-4; D is unresolved. The CDR3 runs 16 residues. V was shortened by 2 bases and J by 7 bases, with 17 bases between the two germline ends. Germline V gene lookup returns CDR1 MNHEY and CDR2 SVGEGT. The CDR3 loop reads CASSYPQDWGGEKLFF. In DNA form, the CDR3 reads TGTGCCAGCAGTTACCCCCAGGATTGGGGAGGTGAAAAACTGTTTTTT.

The chain combines TRBV5-1 with TRBJ1-1; 11 nucleotides line up with TRBD1. The germline V gene has CDR1 SGHRS and CDR2 YFSETQ. CDR3 length: 17 residues. V lost 3 bases, J lost 2 bases, and 9 bases stayed unmatched. The CDR3 here is CASSSERTGGINTEAFF. CDR3 nucleotide sequence: TGCGCCAGCAGCTCGGAAAGGACAGGGGGCATCAACACTGAAGCTTTCTTT.

The gene calls are TRBV11-2 and TRBJ1-2; perhaps TRBD1 as D (5 bases). V lost 0 bases and J 6 bases, leaving 11 bases between the germline ends. CDR3 length: 14 amino acids. The germline gives CDR1 SGHAT, CDR2 FQNNGV. CDR3 in amino acids: CASSLEGEINGYTF. The CDR3 DNA reads as TGTGCCAGCAGCTTAGAAGGGGAAATCAATGGCTACACCTTC.

The V call is TRBV7-9, the J call TRBJ2-2; D gene unclear. This CDR3 contains 16 residues. Germline lookup yields CDR1 SEHNR and CDR2 FQNEAQ (reference sequence). V was cut by 0 bases and J by 3 bases, with 11 bases left in between. The CDR3 sequence: CASSLAANADTGELFF. CDR3 DNA: TGTGCCAGCAGCTTAGCGGCCAACGCGGACACCGGGGAGCTGTTTTTT.

This chain links TRBV29-1 with TRBJ1-1; perhaps TRBD1 as D (6 bases). The CDR3 is made up of 13 amino acids. Trimming took off 4 bases at V and 1 base at J, with 10 bases between the two ends. The germline V gene encodes CDR1 SQVTM and CDR2 ANQGSEA. CDR3 bases: TGCAGCGTTGCAACAGGGAAGAACACTGAAGCTTTCTTT. This codes for CSVATGKNTEAFF.

The chain uses TRBV14 and TRBJ2-3, with D perhaps matching TRBD2 (6 bases). This CDR3 has 16 residues. V shed 3 bases and J shed 7 bases, with 20 bases lying between them. From germline, CDR1 is SGHDN and CDR2 FVKESK. The CDR3: CASSHLFAPAGNTQYF. CDR3 nucleotide sequence: TGTGCCAGCAGCCATCTTTTTGCGCCCGCGGGGAATACGCAGTATTTT.

The rearrangement links TRBV7-6 to TRBJ1-4; possibly TRBD1 for D (6 bases). Trimming took 3 bases from V and 7 from J, leaving 18 bases between them. Per the germline V gene, CDR1 is SGHVS and CDR2 is FNYEAQ. The CDR3 totals 16 residues. This CDR3 reads CASSFALQGTVEKLFF. The CDR3, as DNA: TGTGCCAGCAGCTTCGCATTACAGGGTACCGTTGAAAAACTGTTTTTT. Using reference TRBV7-6 and TRBJ1-4 for the parts outside the CDR3, the full variable domain is GAGVSQSPRYKVTKRGQDVALRCDPISGHVSLYWYRQALGQGPEFLTYFNYEAQQDKSGLPNDRFSAERPEGSISTLTIQRTEQRDSAMYRCASSFALQGTVEKLFFGSGTQLSVL.

This rearrangement joins TRBV18 to TRBJ2-1; D gene uncertain. The V end was cut by 1 base, the J end by 1 base, with 8 bases between. The CDR3 contains 15 residues. Germline CDR1 is KGHSH and CDR2 is LQKENI. CDR3 residues: CASSPLGGSYNEQFF. In nucleotides, the CDR3 is TGTGCCAGCTCACCACTTGGCGGTTCCTACAATGAGCAGTTCTTC.

This clone has just one count. The CDR3 protein is CSAQQGRGENTGELFF. CDR3 DNA sequence: TGCAGCGCTCAACAAGGAAGGGGGGAGAACACCGGGGAGCTGTTTTTT. V is TRBV29-1 and J is TRBJ2-2, with D possibly called TRBD1 or TRBD2 (6 bases each). CDR1 is SQVTM and CDR2 is ANQGSEA in the germline V gene. The CDR3 is made up of 16 amino acids. The ends were cut back, 7 bases at V and 1 base at J, with 19 bases in the middle.

The chain recombines TRBV9 with TRBJ2-7; 8 positions agree with TRBD2. The germline CDR1 and CDR2 sequences are SGDLS and YYNGEE. Trimming at V came to 4 bases and at J to 4 bases, leaving 10 bases not matched to a gene. This CDR3 is built from 15 residues. CDR3 DNA sequence: TGTGCCAGCAGCCCCCCCGGGACTAGTTGGTACGAGCAGTACTTC. Its translation is CASSPPGTSWYEQYF.

V and J are TRBV7-2 and TRBJ2-1; D is possibly TRBD2 (5 bases). The V and J ends lost 1 base and 1 base respectively, with 14 bases between them. Germline CDR1 is SGHTA and CDR2 is FQGNSA. The length of the CDR3 is 17 residues. Written as DNA, the CDR3 is TGTGCCAGCAGCTTAGTTCTGGAGGCGGAGTCCTACAATGAGCAGTTCTTC. Translated: CASSLVLEAESYNEQFF.

V gene TRBV7-3 combines with J gene TRBJ2-2; possible D gene TRBD1, 6 bases. Trimming took off 5 bases at V and 5 bases at J, with 18 bases between the two ends. The CDR3 is 16 residues long. The germline V gene encodes CDR1 SGHTA and CDR2 FQGTGA. DNA for the CDR3: TGTGCCAGCAGCAAACGACAGGCCATCCGTACCGGGGAGCTGTTTTTT. It is translated as CASSKRQAIRTGELFF.

V gene TRBV5-1 combines with J gene TRBJ2-2; TRBD2 is a possible D gene (6 bases). The CDR3 totals 15 residues. V was pared by 5 bases and J by 4 bases, with 15 bases between. Germline CDR1 is SGHRS and CDR2 is YFSETQ. The CDR3 nucleotides are TGCGCCAGCAGTAGCTGGACTACCTTCACCGGGGAGCTGTTTTTT. Translating it yields CASSSWTTFTGELFF.

The V gene is TRBV2, the J gene TRBJ1-1, with TRBD1 matching 11 bases. The CDR3 has 18 residues. J was trimmed by 4 bases and V by 0 bases; bases with no gene match: 10. Germline V CDR1 and CDR2: SNHLY, FYNNEI. Here the CDR3 reads CASSEALGQGAPGTEAFF. Written as DNA, the CDR3 is TGTGCCAGCAGTGAAGCGCTAGGACAGGGGGCGCCGGGCACTGAAGCTTTCTTT.

The chain is built from TRBV7-9 and TRBJ1-2, with 11 positions matching TRBD1. V dropped 5 bases and J dropped 6; count of bases not matched to a gene: 14. CDR1 SEHNR and CDR2 FQNEAQ come from the germline V gene (reference sequence). CDR3 length: 17 amino acids. The CDR3 DNA is TGTGCCAGCAGCCCTCCTCTCCATGGACAGGGGGCTGATGGCTACACCTTC. It encodes CASSPPLHGQGADGYTF. The variable domain in full, completed from reference TRBV7-9 and TRBJ1-2, reads DTGVSQNPRHKITKRGQNVTFRCDPISEHNRLYWYRQTLGQGPEFLTYFQNEAQLEKSRLLSDRFSAERPKGSFSTLEIQRTEQGDSAMYLCASSPPLHGQGADGYTFGSGTRLTVV.

The chain carries TRBV19 and TRBJ2-1, with D perhaps matching TRBD1 (8 bases). The CDR3 has 15 residues. The V end lost 5 bases, the J end lost 6 bases, and 17 bases lay between the germline ends. The germline V gene encodes CDR1 LNHDA and CDR2 SQIVND (reference sequence). The CDR3 DNA follows: TGTGCCAGTAGTGATGGACAGGGAGGGGCCAATGAGCAGTTCTTC. Protein sequence: CASSDGQGGANEQFF.

This clone was seen only a few times. The rearrangement joins TRBV7-3 to TRBJ1-2; D call uncertain. Germline loops: CDR1 SGHTA, CDR2 FQGTGA. Trimming took off 5 bases at V and 5 bases at J, with 15 bases between the two ends. This CDR3 spans 14 amino acids. In nucleotides, the CDR3 is TGTGCCAGCAGCCGCCGGCCGGACGCGTATGGCTACACCTTC. It encodes CASSRRPDAYGYTF.

This chain links TRBV11-2 with TRBJ2-7; unclear D gene. The CDR3 covers 15 residues. Deletions cut 5 bases from V and 2 bases from J, with 16 bases between. Germline assignment: CDR1 SGHAT and CDR2 FQNNGV. CDR3 region: CASSLYGGPTYEQYF. The CDR3 DNA sequence: TGTGCCAGCAGCCTCTACGGCGGTCCCACCTACGAGCAGTACTTC.

The V gene is TRBV27, the J gene TRBJ1-1, with D possibly TRBD1 on 5 matching bases. This CDR3 has 19 amino acids. With 4 bases removed from V and 5 bases from J, the gap between germline ends came to 29 bases. Germline-derived CDR1 and CDR2 are MNHEY and SMNVEV (reference sequence). CDR3 DNA sequence: TGTGCCAGCAGTTACCGCCTCCGCCAGGGAGACCTGAGAAGGACTGAAGCTTTCTTT. Translated, it gives CASSYRLRQGDLRRTEAFF.

The chain combines TRBV5-4 with TRBJ1-6, with a possible D match to TRBD1 (5 bases). V was clipped by 1 base and J by 7 bases, with 15 bases between them. The CDR3 loop spans 16 amino acids. Per the germline V gene, CDR1 is SGHNT and CDR2 is YYREEE (reference sequence). This CDR3 is CASSLPRAGRNSPLHF. The CDR3 coding sequence is TGTGCCAGCAGCTTGCCCCGGGCAGGGCGAAATTCACCCCTCCACTTT.